A selection of T cell receptor beta chains follows, all from one sample in a study of beta chain features in type 1 diabetes. This table comes from immunoSEQ multiplex PCR, and its TCRdb copy is limited to in-frame clones, with some not included. The sample carries 810,000 or so clones, roughly a sixth recorded once. Sequenced sample: naive CD4+ T cells from blood. Receptors were obtained from a woman aged 18-29 years in good health. Each CDR3 is given with its conserved first and last residue. D genes are given only for firm matches. A clone size is listed for some rows: how often the clone was seen (once, few, many), or a class if it is expanded.

TRBJ2-5 14 . . TRBV9 TGTGCCAGCAGCGTAGGGGCCACGTCGGAGACCCAGTACTTC CASSVGATSETQYF
TRBJ2-2 15 . . TRBV7-2 TGTGCCAGCAGCTGGCGCCCGGGCAACACCGGGGAGCTGTTTTTT CASSWRPGNTGELFF
TRBJ2-7 14 . few TRBV18 TGTGCCAGCTCAGCCGGGACTCAGACCTACGAGCAGTACTTC CASSAGTQTYEQYF
TRBJ2-5 13 . few TRBV28 TGTGCCAGCAGTTCGGGAGCGGTAAAGACCCAGTACTTC CASSSGAVKTQYF
TRBJ2-7 16 TRBD2 few TRBV28 TGTGCCAGCAGTTTGGAGGCTAGCGGGAGCGTTTACGAGCAGTACTTC CASSLEASGSVYEQYF
TRBJ2-3 13 TRBD2 few TRBV7-3 TGTGCCAGCAGCTTTGCGGGAGGGGATACGCAGTATTTT CASSFAGGDTQYF
TRBJ2-3 15 . . TRBV2 TGTGCCAGCAGTGAGACAGGCCTCAGCACGGATACGCAGTATTTT CASSETGLSTDTQYF
TRBJ1-6 14 TRBD1 . TRBV10-3 TGTGCCATCAGTGAAGGGACAGGGGTCTCACCCCTCCACTTT CAISEGTGVSPLHF
TRBJ1-2 13 . . TRBV5-1 TGCGCCAGCAGCTTGACATCTAACTATGGCTACACCTTC CASSLTSNYGYTF
TRBJ2-3 14 TRBD2 . TRBV7-9 TGTGCCAGCAGCCTAGCGGGGGGCACAGATACGCAGTATTTT CASSLAGGTDTQYF
TRBJ2-2 16 TRBD2 . TRBV5-4 TGTGCCAGCAGCCCGATAGCGGGATTAAACACCGGGGAGCTGTTTTTT CASSPIAGLNTGELFF
TRBJ2-1 15 . few TRBV11-2 TGTGCCAGCAGCTTCGGCGTTTTGTCCTACAATGAGCAGTTCTTC CASSFGVLSYNEQFF
TRBJ1-4 15 TRBD1 . TRBV9 TGTGCCAGCAGCACCCGGGACAGGGGCAATGAAAAACTGTTTTTT CASSTRDRGNEKLFF
TRBJ2-1 15 TRBD2 few TRBV5-1 TGCGCCAGCAGCCCACGGACTAGCGGAGTCAATGAGCAGTTCTTC CASSPRTSGVNEQFF
TRBJ1-5 13 TRBD1 . TRBV6-1 TGTGCCACCTCAGGGGGCGGCAATCAGCCCCAGCATTTT CATSGGGNQPQHF
TRBJ1-5 15 TRBD1 . TRBV5-8 TGTGCCAGCAGCCGCGGGACAGGGAACAATCAGCCCCAGCATTTT CASSRGTGNNQPQHF
TRBJ1-3 16 . . TRBV15 TGTGCCACCAGCAGCCCACAGGGAGCGGGTGGGAACACCATATATTTT CATSSPQGAGGNTIYF
TRBJ1-5 12 . few TRBV7-2 TGTGCCAGCAGCTTAGACGGGCAGCCCCAGCATTTT CASSLDGQPQHF